The 10 T cell receptor beta chains below were found in one sample sequenced in a study of OX40 agonist ivuxolimab in advanced cancers. TCRdb's table, derived via immunoSEQ multiplex PCR, lists solely in-frame clones and lacks some. The profile shows roughly 60,000 clones, 80% to 95% of them singletons. Sequenced material: CD4+ or CD8+ T cells sorted from blood, taken in a trial of the OX40 agonist ivuxolimab. These receptors were taken from an adult with an advanced solid tumor such as melanoma, head and neck, liver or kidney cancer.

The chain is built from TRBV9 and TRBJ2-1, with D tentatively TRBD2 (5 bases). The CDR3 contains 16 residues. Looked up from germline, CDR1 is SGDLS and CDR2 is YYNGEE. Trimming shortened V by 0 bases and J by 3 bases, and 13 bases separated the two germline ends. The CDR3 sequence is CASSVEGRVVYNEQFF. In nucleotides, the CDR3 is TGTGCCAGCAGCGTAGAAGGGAGAGTGGTCTACAATGAGCAGTTCTTC.

The chain has TRBV7-9 and TRBJ2-3; maybe TRBD2 (6 bases). V shed 4 bases and J shed 8 bases, with 7 bases lying between them. The CDR3 is 11 amino acids. Looked up from germline, CDR1 is SEHNR and CDR2 is FQNEAQ (reference sequence). CDR3 loop: CASSWGGTQYF. The DNA of the CDR3 is TGTGCCAGCAGCTGGGGAGGTACGCAGTATTTT.

CDR3 sequence: CASSPQERTGPFYEQYF. The CDR3, as DNA: TGTGCCAGCTCACCCCAGGAGAGGACAGGACCATTCTACGAGCAGTACTTC. This rearrangement joins TRBV18 to TRBJ2-7, with TRBD1 matching 7 bases. CDR3 size: 17 residues. The germline gives CDR1 KGHSH, CDR2 LQKENI. The V gene end was trimmed by 3 bases and the J gene end by 3 bases; junction bases not matched to a gene: 14.

This chain uses TRBV6-4 with TRBJ1-1; D uncertain. Between the trimmed V and J ends, which lost 6 bases and 7 bases, there was a span of 21 bases. CDR1 and CDR2 from the germline V gene are MRHNA and SNTAGT. The CDR3 contains 15 residues. CDR3 protein: CASSLFGRLGDEAFF. The CDR3 DNA sequence: TGTGCCAGCAGCCTATTTGGCCGTCTCGGTGATGAAGCTTTCTTT.

This chain links TRBV4-1 with TRBJ2-5; a weak D match, TRBD1 (6 bases). There are 17 residues in the CDR3. Between the trimmed V and J ends, which lost 0 bases and 0 bases, there was a span of 14 bases. Germline V lookup: CDR1 MGHRA, CDR2 YSYEKL. This CDR3 is CASSQDQLRQDQETQYF. The CDR3 DNA follows: TGCGCCAGCAGCCAAGACCAGTTACGACAGGACCAAGAGACCCAGTACTTC.

V and J are TRBV7-9 and TRBJ2-1; the D gene could be TRBD1 or TRBD2 (6 bases each). The CDR3 covers 16 residues. Germline CDR1 is SEHNR and CDR2 is FQNEAQ (reference sequence). The V gene lost 5 bases and the J gene lost 0 bases, with 14 bases spanning the gap. The CDR3 protein is CASSPQGTYSYNEQFF. The DNA of the CDR3 is TGTGCCAGCAGCCCTCAGGGGACTTACTCCTACAATGAGCAGTTCTTC.

V and J are TRBV6-5 and TRBJ2-5; 7 bases fit TRBD1. V shed 6 bases, J shed 5 bases, and the junction held 9 bases outside the gene matches. The CDR3 covers 14 residues. Germline CDR1 is MNHEY and CDR2 is SVGAGI. CDR3 residues: CASSPQGNWETQYF. The CDR3 DNA is TGTGCCAGCAGCCCACAGGGGAACTGGGAGACCCAGTACTTC.

The chain links TRBV19 to TRBJ1-2, with a weak D call TRBD1 (5 bases). The CDR3 loop spans 12 amino acids. V lost 4 bases and J 8 bases, leaving 11 bases between the germline ends. Germline V gives CDR1 LNHDA, CDR2 SQIVND (reference sequence). The CDR3 here is CASSTGTSGYTF. DNA of the CDR3: TGTGCCAGTAGTACCGGGACCTCCGGCTACACCTTC.

The chain has TRBV10-2 and TRBJ2-7, with TRBD2 matching 7 bases. The V segment lost 5 bases and the J segment 4 bases; nucleotides outside the gene matches: 2. Germline-derived CDR1 and CDR2 are WSHSY and SAAADI. This CDR3 has 12 residues. The CDR3 DNA reads as TGCGCCAGCAGTACGGGGGGTTACGAGCAGTACTTC. Translation gives CASSTGGYEQYF.

This clone was seen a handful of times. This rearrangement joins TRBV6-5 to TRBJ2-1, with D maybe TRBD1 (6 bases). The V gene lost 0 bases and the J gene lost 7 bases, with 10 bases spanning the gap. This CDR3 is built from 14 residues. Germline CDR1 reads MNHEY; CDR2 reads SVGAGI. CDR3 residues: CASSYSSQGNEQFF. In DNA, the CDR3 is TGTGCCAGCAGTTACTCGTCACAGGGTAATGAGCAGTTCTTC.